This TCR beta chain was recorded in a study of cytomegalovirus exposure and HLA in healthy donors. The primer mix had 60 Vbeta and 13 Jbeta primers. Under the authors' procedure: Later work found 74 million or so unique TCR beta chains, with about 10 million shared. Clones were read by immunoSEQ multiplex PCR, and TCRdb kept only the in-frame ones, dropping some. V, J and clone size are those of that table, while D and trimming were read from the DNA. The data include some 70,000 clones; the top ten clones carry about 0.82%. The ends were cut back, 0 bases at V and 5 bases at J, with 8 bases in the middle. The CDR3 extends over 13 amino acids. The germline V gene has CDR1 SGHNT and CDR2 YYREEE (reference sequence). Turning to this clone: Its specificity is unknown.

Findings and limits, study-wide: Researchers had no immune exposure information except CMV serostatus available.

This TCR derives from a boy aged 5-17 years in good health and CMV-seronegative. The sequenced sample was PBMCs. The chain joins TRBV5-4 to TRBJ1-2, with D tentatively TRBD1 (6 bases). CDR3 sequence: CASSLGQDYGYTF. In nucleotides, the CDR3 is TGTGCCAGCAGCTTGGGACAGGATTATGGCTACACCTTC.